There are many counts of the clone carrying this T cell receptor beta chain. Its antigen remains unidentified. Unique molecular identifiers were built into the TCR beta cDNA libraries. TCRdb reanalysed the PCR reads using MiXCR and keeps one entry per CDR3 protein. The sample includes about 200,000 distinct CDR3 sequences, approximately 28% of them seen just once. This sample stems from a study of post-analysis software for immune sequencing data. Points from the study as a whole: A few TRBV segments occurring more often in patients than controls included TRBV5-6, TRBV5-1 and TRBV20-1.

Germline CDR1 and CDR2: LNHNV and YYDKDF (reference sequence). Trimming pared 5 bases from V and 1 base from J, leaving 11 bases between. The CDR3 loop spans 14 amino acids. The chain couples TRBV15 to TRBJ2-5; D gene ambiguous. The receptor was isolated from a girl aged 2-17 years with multiple sclerosis. Sequencing was performed on blood. The DNA of the CDR3 is TGTGCCACCAGCGTCTCGGCCGTCCAAGAGACCCAGTACTTC. Translated: CATSVSAVQETQYF.